These 11 T cell receptor beta chains originate from one sample sequenced in a study of T cell responses to AZD1222 COVID-19 vaccine. Clones were read by immunoSEQ multiplex PCR, and TCRdb kept only the in-frame ones, dropping some. The sample holds about 50,000 clones, approximately 85% seen once. This specimen consisted of peripheral blood, obtained on day 0 of MenACWY control vaccination. The receptors shown here come from an adult in good health.

For the CDR3, the DNA is TGTGCCAGCAGTCACCCTAGCGGGAGCTCCTACGAGCAGTACTTC. It encodes CASSHPSGSSYEQYF. The rearrangement links TRBV6-2 or TRBV6-3 to TRBJ2-7; 10 bases match TRBD2. V lost 5 bases, J lost 0 bases, and 4 bases stayed unmatched. The CDR3 loop spans 15 amino acids. Germline loops: CDR1 MNHEY, CDR2 SVGEGT.

This clone is a singleton in its sample. CDR3 protein: CAWSVQGRGTEAFF. Here the CDR3 DNA reads TGTGCCTGGAGTGTACAGGGACGAGGGACTGAAGCTTTCTTT. This rearrangement joins TRBV30 to TRBJ1-1; D might be TRBD1 (6 bases). V was clipped by 0 bases and J by 5 bases, with 13 bases between them. The CDR3 spans 14 residues. Germline-derived CDR1 and CDR2 are GTSNPN and SVGIG (reference sequence).

V gene TRBV6-5 combines with J gene TRBJ1-6; D unresolved. The V end was cut by 4 bases, the J end by 0 bases, with 10 bases between. The CDR3 extends over 16 amino acids. Germline V lookup: CDR1 MNHEY, CDR2 SVGAGI. CDR3 protein: CASSFGLSSYNSPLHF. As DNA, the CDR3 is TGTGCCAGCAGTTTCGGTCTGAGCTCCTATAATTCACCCCTCCACTTT.

The chain employs TRBV27 and TRBJ2-4, with 14 bases aligning to TRBD2. This CDR3 contains 19 residues. The germline V gene encodes CDR1 MNHEY and CDR2 SMNVEV (reference sequence). After removal of 5 bases from V and 0 bases from J, the junction contained 9 bases not matched to a gene. CDR3 sequence reads: CASSRLGTSGSLAKNIQYF. CDR3 DNA sequence: TGTGCCAGCAGTCGCCTCGGGACTAGCGGGAGCTTAGCCAAAAACATTCAGTACTTC.

V usage is TRBV23-1 and J usage is TRBJ2-6, with a weak D call TRBD2 (5 bases). TRBV23-1 is marked as an open reading frame, function uncertain. The germline V and J ends were trimmed by 5 bases and 9 bases, with 26 bases remaining between them. CDR3 size: 18 residues. The CDR3 reads CASSRGDYATKSGNVLTF. The DNA for the CDR3 is TGCGCCAGCAGTAGAGGTGACTACGCAACAAAGTCGGGCAACGTCCTGACTTTC.

The V gene is TRBV30, the J gene TRBJ2-1, with D perhaps given as TRBD1 or TRBD2 (6 bases each). The germline gives CDR1 GTSNPN, CDR2 SVGIG (reference sequence). This CDR3 region has 13 residues. Between the trimmed V and J ends, which lost 0 bases and 10 bases, there was a span of 13 bases. The chain's CDR3 is CAWSVGGHQEQFF. Here the CDR3 DNA reads TGTGCCTGGAGTGTAGGGGGGCATCAAGAGCAGTTCTTC.

V and J are TRBV28 and TRBJ1-2; 7 nucleotides align to TRBD1. The CDR3 sequence is 16 residues long. After removal of 4 bases from V and 4 bases from J, the junction contained 12 bases not matched to a gene. Germline CDR1 is MDHEN and CDR2 is SYDVKM. CDR3 nucleotides: TGTGCCAGCAGTTACCCCGAGACAGGGACATCCTATGGCTACACCTTC. Its translation is CASSYPETGTSYGYTF.

This clone was seen a single time. The chain has TRBV28 and TRBJ1-5; tentative D call: TRBD1 (5 bases). This CDR3 spans 15 amino acids. Trimming shortened V by 6 bases and J by 3 bases, and 15 bases separated the two germline ends. CDR1 and CDR2 (germline): MDHEN, SYDVKM. The CDR3 region has the DNA TGTGCCAGCAGGAGAAGAGACAGATCCAATCAGCCCCAGCATTTT. It specifies CASRRRDRSNQPQHF.

The table lists this clone with a count of one. The genes are TRBV18 and TRBJ2-3; D might be TRBD1 (6 bases). The CDR3 is 16 residues long. The germline V gene has CDR1 KGHSH and CDR2 LQKENI. V was trimmed by 6 bases and J by 2 bases, leaving 18 bases between them. This chain's CDR3 is CASSRVARGTTDTQYF. CDR3 in DNA: TGTGCCAGCTCCCGCGTCGCTAGGGGGACCACAGATACGCAGTATTTT.

In DNA, the CDR3 is TGCGCCAGCAGCTTGGAGGCAGGGGGTTCCTACGAGCAGTACTTC. Its protein product is CASSLEAGGSYEQYF. The rearrangement uses TRBV5-1 and TRBJ2-7, with TRBD1 identical over 7 bases. This CDR3 has 15 residues. V trimming: 0 bases; J trimming: 1 base; junction bases outside the gene matches: 4. The germline gives CDR1 SGHRS, CDR2 YFSETQ.

This chain links TRBV7-9 with TRBJ1-1; possibly TRBD1 for D (6 bases). The CDR3 covers 14 residues. CDR1 and CDR2 from the germline V gene are SEHNR and FQNEAQ (reference sequence). V lost 0 bases and J lost 11, with 16 bases in between. CDR3 residues: CASSLAWDTEEAFF. The CDR3 DNA reads as TGTGCCAGCAGCTTAGCGTGGGACACGGAGGAGGCTTTCTTT.